This T cell receptor (beta chain) was observed in a study of shared clonotypes between healthy human individuals. Study overall: Donors had three CD4 naive, three CD4 memory, two CD8 naive and one CD8 memory plate apiece. Study findings and constraints: In the sorted subsets, rarefaction showed sequencing was incomplete despite large depth.

The assay used deep level. The authors distributed each subset's genomic DNA evenly over several immunoSEQ plates. Generated by immunoSEQ multiplex PCR, the TCRdb table keeps only in-frame clones and is missing some. This table holds approximately 980,000 clones, 60% to 85% found once. This clone occurred a few times. The antigen remains undetermined. The CDR3 loop spans 12 amino acids. Per germline, CDR1 SNHLY and CDR2 FYNNEI. V was pared by 3 bases and J by 9 bases, with 4 bases of the junction left unmatched. Sequencing was performed on memory CD4+ T cells sorted from blood. Stated subset: CD45RA-negative fraction. The chain uses TRBV2 and TRBJ2-7, with TRBD1 matching over 8 bases. The TCR was taken from a man aged 18 to 30 in good health. The CDR3 sequence is CASSDRTGRQYF. The CDR3 bases are TGTGCCAGCAGTGACCGGACAGGGAGGCAGTACTTC.